These 8 T cell receptor beta chains originate from one sample sequenced in a study of T-cell memory formation after mild COVID-19. A single record per CDR3 protein comes from TCRdb applying MiXCR to the 5' RACE reads. In the table there are about 500,000 distinct CDR3 sequences, approximately 20% of which are singletons. The sequencing sample was made of PBMCs or a T cell subset sorted from them (not recorded which). The receptors come from an adult woman who had mild COVID-19 (a few samples of this study predate the infection). Cell type and time point are not known.

The chain couples TRBV9 to TRBJ1-2; 7 nucleotides line up with TRBD1. The CDR3 loop spans 15 amino acids. With 0 bases clipped from V and 4 bases from J, the junction kept 6 bases outside the gene matches. Germline V gives CDR1 SGDLS, CDR2 YYNGEE. The chain's CDR3 is CASSVDDRVGYGYTF. The DNA of the CDR3 is TGTGCCAGCAGCGTAGACGACAGGGTAGGCTATGGCTACACCTTC.

V is TRBV15 and J is TRBJ1-5; no definite D call. Trimming removed 6 bases at V and 3 bases at J, with 9 bases between. This CDR3 comprises 13 residues. CDR1 is LNHNV and CDR2 is YYDKDF in the germline V gene (reference sequence). CDR3 in DNA: TGTGCCACCAGGGCAGGAACCAATCAGCCCCAGCATTTT. This translates into CATRAGTNQPQHF.

The CDR3 spells CASSSTGQGRQTQYF. The DNA of the CDR3 is TGTGCCAGCAGCTCGACGGGACAGGGGCGGCAGACCCAGTACTTC. The J gene is TRBJ2-5, the V gene TRBV5-5; 10 nucleotides line up with TRBD1. CDR3 length: 15 residues. V gave up 3 bases and J gave up 6 bases; unmatched junction bases: 8. Germline CDR1 and CDR2: SGHKS and YYEKEE (reference sequence).

The CDR3 nucleotides are TGTGCCAGCAGCCTCCTTGGTAGGCAGACTAATTCACCCCTCCACTTT. Its protein is CASSLLGRQTNSPLHF. V is TRBV7-3 and J is TRBJ1-6; D unresolved. CDR1 SGHTA and CDR2 FQGTGA come from the germline V gene. CDR3 length: 16 amino acids. V lost 5 bases, J lost 6 bases, and 17 bases lay in between.

The chain joins TRBV5-6 to TRBJ1-1; 9 bases fit TRBD1. This CDR3 has 14 residues. Germline V CDR1 and CDR2: SGHDT, YYEEEE. V was pared by 4 bases and J by 5 bases, with 6 bases of the junction left unmatched. The CDR3 DNA reads TGTGCCAGCAGCCATTCACAGGGGGCAACTGAAGCTTTCTTT. Amino acid sequence: CASSHSQGATEAFF.

V usage is TRBV2 and J usage is TRBJ2-6; the D is unclear. The CDR3 consists of 18 residues. V lost 2 bases and J 1 base, leaving 15 bases between the germline ends. From germline, CDR1 is SNHLY and CDR2 FYNNEI. The CDR3 protein is CASSEISLDWSGANVLTF. CDR3 bases: TGTGCCAGCAGTGAAATTTCCCTTGATTGGTCTGGGGCCAACGTCCTGACTTTC.

The chain combines TRBV5-1 with TRBJ2-1; 8 nucleotides align to TRBD1. Germline V gene sequence: CDR1 SGHRS, CDR2 YFSETQ. V shed 4 bases, J shed 6 bases, and the junction held 0 bases outside the gene matches. There are 12 residues in the CDR3. CDR3: CASSDRGNEQFF. CDR3 sequence (DNA): TGCGCCAGCAGCGACAGGGGCAATGAGCAGTTCTTC. The complete variable domain, with remaining parts taken from reference TRBV5-1 and TRBJ2-1, reads KAGVTQTPRYLIKTRGQQVTLSCSPISGHRSVSWYQQTPGQGLQFLFEYFSETQRNKGNFPGRFSGRQFSNSRSEMNVSTLELGDSALYLCASSDRGNEQFFGPGTRLTVL.

This rearrangement joins TRBV2 to TRBJ2-5; either TRBD1 or TRBD2 may fit D (5 bases each). The germline V gene encodes CDR1 SNHLY and CDR2 FYNNEI. V lost 7 bases and J lost 3, with 15 bases in between. This CDR3 has 14 amino acids. CDR3 DNA sequence: TGTGCCAGCAAAGTCGGGACGGCGAAAGAGACCCAGTACTTC. This sequence encodes CASKVGTAKETQYF.